This passage covers 10 T cell receptor beta chains from one sample sequenced in a study of blood T cell repertoires in COVID-19. Method: immunoSEQ multiplex PCR; TCRdb's copy keeps in-frame clones and lacks some. The data show 84,000 or so clones, over 75% seen once. Sequenced material: peripheral blood. The origin of the receptors is a human donor in a cohort sampled during active COVID-19.

This clone was seen more than once but under ten times. The rearrangement uses TRBV12-5 and TRBJ2-2; D is possibly TRBD1 (5 bases). The germline gives CDR1 LGHNT, CDR2 FRNRAP. The germline V and J ends were trimmed by 6 bases and 4 bases, with 24 bases remaining between them. This CDR3 contains 18 residues. In DNA form, the CDR3 reads TGTGCTAGTGGCAAGGCCGTCCCGACAGAGCTGGCCACCGGGGAGCTGTTTTTT. Translation gives CASGKAVPTELATGELFF.

The chain uses TRBV19 and TRBJ2-3, with a possible D match to TRBD2 (5 bases). The CDR3 totals 14 residues. V was trimmed by 5 bases and J by 0 bases, leaving 9 bases between them. Looked up from germline, CDR1 is LNHDA and CDR2 is SQIVND (reference sequence). Here the CDR3 reads CASSPRTSTDTQYF. The CDR3, as DNA: TGTGCCAGTAGTCCCAGGACTAGCACAGATACGCAGTATTTT.

The chain uses TRBV11-3 and TRBJ1-1; possible D gene TRBD1, 6 bases. Trimming removed 5 bases at V and 4 bases at J, with 14 bases between. From germline, CDR1 is SGHNT and CDR2 YENEEA. CDR3 size: 14 residues. The CDR3 region is CASSPDSGGTEAFF. Here the CDR3 DNA reads TGTGCCAGCAGCCCGGACAGCGGAGGCACTGAAGCTTTCTTT.

V and J are TRBV4-3 and TRBJ2-7; tentative D call: TRBD1 (6 bases). Germline assignment: CDR1 LGHNA and CDR2 YSLEER. V lost 1 base to trimming and J lost 3 bases, with 13 bases between them. The CDR3 sequence is 15 residues long. The CDR3 spells CASSQGGQGIYEQYF. CDR3 DNA sequence: TGCGCCAGCAGCCAAGGAGGGCAGGGGATCTACGAGCAGTACTTC.

The chain combines TRBV3-1 (or the pseudogene TRBV3-2) with TRBJ2-7; perhaps TRBD1 as D (5 bases). V was cut by 4 bases and J by 5 bases, with 12 bases left in between. The CDR3 totals 13 residues. CDR1 is LGHDT and CDR2 is YNNKEL in the germline V gene (reference sequence). CDR3 region: CASSLSAGNEQYF. The CDR3 nucleotides are TGTGCCAGCAGCCTAAGTGCAGGGAACGAGCAGTACTTC.

The rearrangement joins TRBV19 to TRBJ2-5, with 9 nucleotides matching TRBD1. CDR3 length equals 14 residues. Losses at the gene ends were 10 bases for V and 5 bases for J; bases not matched to a gene: 11. Germline lookup yields CDR1 LNHDA and CDR2 SQIVND (reference sequence). The CDR3 is CATVGTGRDETQYF. As DNA, the CDR3 is TGTGCCACCGTGGGGACAGGGAGGGATGAGACCCAGTACTTC.

The chain couples TRBV7-2 to TRBJ2-7; the match to TRBD1 covers 7 bases. The CDR3 has 15 residues. Germline CDR1 reads SGHTA; CDR2 reads FQGNSA. The ends lost 6 bases at V and 2 bases at J; junction bases unmatched: 10. The CDR3 coding sequence is TGTGCCAGCAGGCGGTCACCGGGACAGACCTACGAGCAGTACTTC. This translates into CASRRSPGQTYEQYF.

This chain joins TRBV28 and TRBJ2-6, with TRBD1 identical over 7 bases. CDR3 length equals 16 residues. Germline CDR1 MDHEN, CDR2 SYDVKM. Trimming took 6 bases from V and 2 from J; bases not matched to a gene: 7. As DNA, the CDR3 is TGTGCCAGCAGCCTAACCGACAGGGCTGGGGCCAACGTCCTGACTTTC. It yields the protein CASSLTDRAGANVLTF.

This clone was recorded a few times. The genes are TRBV9 and TRBJ2-5; D call uncertain. Trimming stripped 4 bases from V and 5 bases from J, with 12 bases between. The length of the CDR3 is 13 residues. The germline V gene encodes CDR1 SGDLS and CDR2 YYNGEE. The CDR3 loop reads CASSSETWETQYF. As DNA, the CDR3 is TGTGCCAGCAGCTCGGAGACGTGGGAGACCCAGTACTTC.

This clone was detected only once. The rearrangement joins TRBV10-3 to TRBJ2-7; TRBD1 aligns across 9 bases. The CDR3 has 14 residues. V trimming: 6 bases; J trimming: 3 bases; junction bases outside the gene matches: 6. Germline V gene data show CDR1 as ENHRY and CDR2 as SYGVKD. In nucleotides, the CDR3 is TGTGCCATCAGAGCGGGACAGGGAAACTACGAGCAGTACTTC. Protein sequence: CAIRAGQGNYEQYF.